This T cell receptor (beta chain) was sequenced during a study of blood T cell repertoires in COVID-19. Study as a whole: The origin of the acute and convalescent COVID-19 samples was the United States, Italy and Spain. T cells, B-cell-depleted T cells, or PBMCs supplied cDNA or gDNA.

CDR3 length: 13 residues. V lost 2 bases and J lost 1, with 5 bases in between. Enrolment of Seattle patients took place during active infection, and they were followed longitudinally. In the original workflow: Amplification from reference gene primers served as the basis for estimated nucleated cell counts. Some clones are missing from TCRdb's copy, which holds only in-frame ones; the method was immunoSEQ multiplex PCR. The D gene and trimming were derived from the DNA, and the V and J assignments and clone size from that table. The sample records 200,000 to 250,000 clones, roughly 79% being singletons.

The sequence came from a woman of 80 years or more with COVID-19, enrolled during active disease. Material: peripheral blood. The rearrangement uses TRBV12-3 or TRBV12-4 and TRBJ1-1, with D unclear. CDR3 protein: CASSLRQNTEAFF. For the CDR3, the DNA is TGTGCCAGCAGTTTAAGACAGAACACTGAAGCTTTCTTT.